This T cell receptor (beta chain) came from a study of blood T cell repertoires in COVID-19. Assay used: immunoSEQ multiplex PCR; TCRdb lists only in-frame clones, some missing. The profile shows roughly 77,000 clones, around four fifths of them singletons. The germline V gene has CDR1 SGHRS and CDR2 YFSETQ. With V trimmed by 5 bases and J by 6 bases, 7 bases remained unmatched. The CDR3 runs 15 residues. The sample comprised peripheral blood. The genes are TRBV5-1 and TRBJ1-6; 8 bases are shared with TRBD1. The sequence was obtained from a human donor in a cohort sampled during active COVID-19. The CDR3 region has the DNA TGCGCCAGCAGTGAAGGACAGGGCCCTAATTCACCCCTCCACTTT. It encodes CASSEGQGPNSPLHF.